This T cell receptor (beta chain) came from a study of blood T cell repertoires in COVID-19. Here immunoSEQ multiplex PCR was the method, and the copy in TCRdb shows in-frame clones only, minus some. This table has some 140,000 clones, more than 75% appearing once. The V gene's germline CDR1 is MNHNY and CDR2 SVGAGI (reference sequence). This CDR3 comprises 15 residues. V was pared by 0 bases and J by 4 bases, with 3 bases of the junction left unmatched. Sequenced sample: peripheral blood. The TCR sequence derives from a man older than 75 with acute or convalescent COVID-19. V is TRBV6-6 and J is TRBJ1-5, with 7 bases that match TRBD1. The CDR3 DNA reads TGTGCCAGCAGTTACTCGGACAGGCTTAATCAGCCCCAGCATTTT. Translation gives CASSYSDRLNQPQHF.